Reported below is one T cell receptor (beta chain). These data are taken from a study of blood T cells in healthy people across ages. The authors ran a second PCR of 7 to 11 cycles using a sample-barcoded 5' primer and a J-beta primer mix. A single record per CDR3 protein comes from TCRdb applying MiXCR to the 5' RACE reads. The sample records 850,000 to 1,100,000 distinct CDR3 sequences, roughly two fifths being singletons. Trimming left V 5 bases short and J 11 bases short, with 18 bases between. The CDR3 length is 13 residues. CDR1 and CDR2 (germline): MNHEY, SVGAGI. This clonotype originated in a man aged 18 to 30 in good health. This chain links TRBV6-5 with TRBJ1-2, with D unclear. Sequenced: blood. The CDR3 is CASSDLDLGEYTF. In DNA, the CDR3 is TGTGCCAGCAGTGACCTCGATCTGGGAGAGTACACCTTC.